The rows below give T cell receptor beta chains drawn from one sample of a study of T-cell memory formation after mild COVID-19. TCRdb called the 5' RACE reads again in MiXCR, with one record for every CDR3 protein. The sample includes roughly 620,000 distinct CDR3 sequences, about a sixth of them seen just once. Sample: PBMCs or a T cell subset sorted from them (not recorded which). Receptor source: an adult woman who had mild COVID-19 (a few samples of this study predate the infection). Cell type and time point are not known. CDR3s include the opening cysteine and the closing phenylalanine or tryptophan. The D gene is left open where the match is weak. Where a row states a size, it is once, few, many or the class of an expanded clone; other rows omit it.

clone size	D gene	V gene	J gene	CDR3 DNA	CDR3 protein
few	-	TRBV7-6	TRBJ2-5	TGTGCCAGCAGCCCCAGCCCAGGGAAAGAGACCCAGTACTTC	CASSPSPGKETQYF
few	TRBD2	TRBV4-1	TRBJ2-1	TGCGCCAGCAGCGAGACTAGCGGGAGTATGGATGAGCAGTTCTTC	CASSETSGSMDEQFF
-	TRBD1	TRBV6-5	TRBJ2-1	TGTGCCAGCAGCCACGACAGGGGAAATGAGCAGTTCTTC	CASSHDRGNEQFF
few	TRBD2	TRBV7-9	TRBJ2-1	TGTGCCAGCAGCCCCCTCGGACTAGCGGGGGGGCCCCGTTACAATGAGCAGTTCTTC	CASSPLGLAGGPRYNEQFF
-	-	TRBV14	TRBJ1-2	TGTGCCAGCAGCCATAAGAACAAGACGGGGTTAAACTATGGCTACACCTTC	CASSHKNKTGLNYGYTF
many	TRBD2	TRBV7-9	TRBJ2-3	TGTGCCAGCAGCCAAGCGGGAGCTCGAGGAACAGATACGCAGTATTTT	CASSQAGARGTDTQYF
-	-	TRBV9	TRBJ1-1	TGTGCCAGCAGCGTAGAGGGGCAGAACACTGAAGCTTTCTTT	CASSVEGQNTEAFF
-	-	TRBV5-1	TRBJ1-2	TGCGCCAGCAGCTTGGCGGAAGTGAGGGGGGGGACCTGGACACACGATGGCTACACCTTC	CASSLAEVRGGTWTHDGYTF
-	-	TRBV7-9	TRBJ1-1	TGTGCCGGTCGAGCGGGGTTTAACACTGAAGCTTTCTTT	CAGRAGFNTEAFF
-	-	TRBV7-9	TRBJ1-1	TGTGCCAGCAGCAACCAGATGCTGAACACTGAAGCTTTCTTT	CASSNQMLNTEAFF
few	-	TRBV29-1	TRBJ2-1	TGCAGCGTTGAACGGCGGGGGCGCGGGCTAGGCGTATACAATGAGCAGTTCTTC	CSVERRGRGLGVYNEQFF
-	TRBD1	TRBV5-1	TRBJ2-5	TGCGCCAGCAGCTTGGTCAACAGGGGTCAAGAGACCCAGTACTTC	CASSLVNRGQETQYF
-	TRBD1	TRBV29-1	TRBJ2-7	TGCAGCGTCCTTGGACAGGGAGTCTACGAGCAGTACTTC	CSVLGQGVYEQYF
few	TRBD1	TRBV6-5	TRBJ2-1	TGTGCCAGCAGTTACCCGGGACAGGGCCTCAATGAGCAGTTCTTC	CASSYPGQGLNEQFF